This T cell receptor (beta chain) was captured by sequencing in a study of vaccination effects on CD4 cells after COVID-19. Overall study context: Wells each received more than 1.5 million PBMC, cultured with 10 IU/ml IL-2 and about 9.4 ug/ml peptides.

Cultured cells yielded isolated CD4+ T cells after 10 to 11 days. Participants got two doses of BNT162b2 or mRNA-1273 vaccine. All vaccine recipients tested negative for nucleocapsid antibodies and had never contracted SARS-CoV-2 infection. Note on this clone: Its target is not known.

Germline CDR1 and CDR2: ENHRY and SYGVKD. The V end was cut by 0 bases, the J end by 3 bases, with 9 bases between. This CDR3 is 15 amino acids long. Sequencing used immunoSEQ multiplex PCR; TCRdb keeps in-frame clones, though not all of them. There are 25,000 to 35,000 clones in the sample; about 67% occur only once, and more than 13% lies in the top ten. V usage is TRBV10-3 and J usage is TRBJ1-5; perhaps TRBD1 as D (5 bases). The source of this sequence is a human donor who received a COVID-19 vaccine. Sequenced here: CD4+ T cells from PBMCs cultured without peptide, sampled after COVID-19 vaccination. The CDR3 loop is CAISESSGINQPQHF. The CDR3 coding sequence is TGTGCCATCAGTGAGTCTTCAGGGATCAATCAGCCCCAGCATTTT.